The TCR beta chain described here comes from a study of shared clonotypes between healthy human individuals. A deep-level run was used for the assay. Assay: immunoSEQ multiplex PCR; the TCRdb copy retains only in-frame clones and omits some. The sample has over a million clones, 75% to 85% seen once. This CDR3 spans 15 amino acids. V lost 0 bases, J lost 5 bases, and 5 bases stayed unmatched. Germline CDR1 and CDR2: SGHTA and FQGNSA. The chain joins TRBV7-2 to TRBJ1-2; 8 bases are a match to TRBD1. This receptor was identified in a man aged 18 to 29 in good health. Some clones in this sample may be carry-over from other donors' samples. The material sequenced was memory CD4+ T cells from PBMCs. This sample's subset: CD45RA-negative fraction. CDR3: CASSLAQGASYGYTF. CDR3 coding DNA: TGTGCCAGCAGCTTAGCGCAGGGGGCCTCATATGGCTACACCTTC.